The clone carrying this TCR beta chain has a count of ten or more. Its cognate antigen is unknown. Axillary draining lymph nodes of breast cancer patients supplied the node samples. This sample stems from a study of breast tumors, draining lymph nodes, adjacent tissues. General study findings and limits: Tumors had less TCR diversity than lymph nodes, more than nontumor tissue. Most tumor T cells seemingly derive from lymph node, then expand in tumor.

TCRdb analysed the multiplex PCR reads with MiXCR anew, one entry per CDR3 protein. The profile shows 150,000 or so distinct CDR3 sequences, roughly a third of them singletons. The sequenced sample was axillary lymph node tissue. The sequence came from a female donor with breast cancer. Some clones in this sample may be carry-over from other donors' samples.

The CDR3 loop reads CATQTTGELFF. CDR3 DNA sequence: TGTGCCACCCAGACGACCGGGGAGCTGTTTTTT. This sequence joins TRBV24-1 and TRBJ2-2, with D uncertain. V was cut by 9 bases and J by 5 bases, with 6 bases left in between. Per germline, CDR1 KGHDR and CDR2 SFDVKD. This CDR3 comprises 11 residues.